These T cell receptor beta chains were read from a single sample in a study of T cells after yellow fever vaccination. Each CDR3 protein is one row after TCRdb ran MiXCR on the 5' RACE reads. The data show nearly 45,000 distinct CDR3 sequences, 6.5% to 8.5% seen once. The input for sequencing was CD8+ T cells not binding an NS4B(214-222) dextramer, sorted from PBMCs, taken 45 days after the yellow fever booster vaccination. These receptors were collected from a man aged 25-45 years who received the YFV17D yellow fever vaccine. Both conserved end residues are part of each CDR3.

v_call cdr3_aa
TRBV6-2/TRBV6-3 CASSYSPTETQYF
TRBV3-1 CASSHPSGTWNEKLFF
TRBV5-6 CASSFGDRNTGELFF
TRBV9 CAGGTGAGELFF
TRBV20-1 CSASDRFTSTDTQYF
TRBV28 CASSTQDGLAGYNEQFF
TRBV9 CASSRYLNTEAFF
TRBV7-8 CASSLVDSYEQYF
TRBV19 CASSHSGPYNEQFF
TRBV27 CASSFDRGDYNEQFF
TRBV24-1 CATSDPRGTSGIYHEQFF
TRBV4-3 CASSIRGGGSNTGELFF
TRBV14 CASSQGGSFEQYF
TRBV7-2 CASSYLTDTQYF
TRBV30 CAWTQVKETQYF